Following are 32 T cell receptor beta chains from one sample sequenced in a study of blood T cells in healthy people across ages (dated by TCRdb to between 2014 and 2017). To prepare the library, 5' RACE was applied. The instrument given in TCRdb is Illumina HiSeq 2500. A second roughly 6 to 11 cycle PCR used a sample-barcoded 5' primer and a J-beta primer mix. Using fastp trimming at Q25 and MiXCR clonotype assembly, TCRdb reanalyzed the public sequencing data and kept in-frame beta chains. Identical CDR3 protein sequences are pooled into one entry, listed with their most common genes and DNA. The sample includes 780,000 or so distinct CDR3 sequences, with 56% observed a single time. The ten largest clones take up roughly 26% of the sample. The sequenced sample was blood. These receptors were collected from a man between 35 and 55 years old in good health.

This clonotype occurred a few times. V and J are TRBV20-1 and TRBJ2-5, with 9 bases fitting TRBD2. The germline CDR1 and CDR2 sequences are DFQATT and SNEGSKA (reference sequence). V trimming: 1 base; J trimming: 5 bases; junction bases outside the gene matches: 8. This CDR3 has 15 amino acids. The CDR3 sequence is CSARVLAGSIETQYF. For the CDR3, the DNA is TGCAGTGCTAGAGTCCTAGCGGGATCAATCGAGACCCAGTACTTC.

The chain links TRBV28 to TRBJ2-7, with D possibly being TRBD2 (6 bases). CDR3 size: 15 residues. Deletions cut 5 bases from V and 3 bases from J, with 17 bases between. Per germline, CDR1 MDHEN and CDR2 SYDVKM. CDR3 in amino acids: CASSGRLEGLYEQYF. CDR3 nucleotide sequence: TGTGCCAGCAGTGGACGACTAGAGGGTCTCTACGAGCAGTACTTC.

Regarding this clonotype: This may come from a read error, since a much larger clone is one base off. The chain couples TRBV29-1 to TRBJ2-1, with a weak D call TRBD2 (6 bases). V was pared by 4 bases and J by 5 bases, with 24 bases between. The CDR3 is 17 residues long. The germline gives CDR1 SQVTM, CDR2 ANQGSEA. The CDR3 loop reads CSVVINGGGRANNEQFF. Written as DNA, the CDR3 is TGCAGCGTTGTGATTAACGGGGGTGGGCGAGCAAACAATGAGCAGTTCTTC.

The J gene is TRBJ1-6, the V gene TRBV6-6; D gene ambiguous. The CDR3 is made up of 16 amino acids. Trimming pared 0 bases from V and 4 bases from J, leaving 10 bases between. Germline values: CDR1 MNHNY, CDR2 SVGAGI (reference sequence). CDR3 nucleotide sequence: TGTGCCAGCAGTTACTCGATGTCAGAGTATAATTCACCCCTCCACTTT. It translates to CASSYSMSEYNSPLHF.

The chain uses TRBV9 and TRBJ1-2; tentative D call: TRBD1 (5 bases). V shed 3 bases and J shed 4 bases, with 13 bases lying between them. The CDR3 totals 14 residues. The V gene's germline CDR1 is SGDLS and CDR2 YYNGEE. The CDR3 DNA is TGTGCCAGCAGCGCGTTGACAGTTCCCTATGGCTACACCTTC. Its protein is CASSALTVPYGYTF. The full variable domain, its missing parts supplied by reference TRBV9 and TRBJ1-2, is DSGVTQTPKHLITATGQRVTLRCSPRSGDLSVYWYQQSLDQGLQFLIQYYNGEERAKGNILERFSAQQFPDLHSELNLSSLELGDSALYFCASSALTVPYGYTFGSGTRLTVV.

This clonotype was counted a few times. This chain joins TRBV5-1 and TRBJ2-6; D is uncertain. V was cut by 6 bases and J by 4 bases, with 11 bases left in between. This CDR3 region has 14 residues. Germline assignment: CDR1 SGHRS and CDR2 YFSETQ. This chain's CDR3 is CASTSLGGANVLTF. The CDR3 nucleotides are TGCGCCAGCACATCTTTGGGAGGGGCCAACGTCCTGACTTTC.

The CDR3 loop is CSVGGMSTEAFF. The CDR3 DNA sequence: TGCAGCGTGGGGGGAATGTCAACTGAAGCTTTCTTT. The gene calls are TRBV29-1 and TRBJ1-1; TRBD1 is a possible D gene (5 bases). Germline values: CDR1 SQVTM, CDR2 ANQGSEA. The CDR3 runs to 12 residues. V was trimmed by 6 bases and J by 5 bases, leaving 13 bases between them.

The J gene is TRBJ1-2, the V gene TRBV12-3 or TRBV12-4; 7 positions agree with TRBD1. Unmatched junction bases numbered 9, after V lost 1 base and J lost 13 bases. The CDR3 has 13 amino acids. The CDR3 loop is CASSLGQGGVATF. The CDR3 nucleotides read TGTGCCAGCAGTTTAGGACAGGGCGGCGTGGCCACCTTC.

V gene TRBV25-1 combines with J gene TRBJ1-3; D perhaps matches TRBD1 (5 bases). CDR3 length: 15 residues. Germline CDR1 reads MGHDK; CDR2 reads SYGVNS. V was pared by 3 bases and J by 2 bases, with 11 bases between. The CDR3 here is CASSDLGDPGNTIYF. CDR3 coding DNA: TGTGCCAGCAGTGACTTAGGGGATCCTGGAAACACCATATATTTT.

A single count supports this clonotype. This chain uses TRBV5-4 with TRBJ1-1, with unresolved D. Germline CDR1 SGHNT, CDR2 YYREEE (reference sequence). Between the trimmed V and J ends, which lost 4 bases and 0 bases, there was a span of 13 bases. This CDR3 region has 15 residues. This CDR3 is CASSLTRQLNTEAFF. CDR3 coding DNA: TGTGCCAGCAGCCTAACACGCCAGTTGAACACTGAAGCTTTCTTT.

The rearrangement joins TRBV21-1 to TRBJ2-5; the table's D call TRBD1 went unverified against the DNA. TRBV21-1 is listed as a pseudogene. The CDR3 runs 20 residues. As DNA, the CDR3 is TGTGCCAGCAGCAAAGCGTTGGGGGGGGACAGGGGGCGACCTCAAGAGACCCAGTACTTC. Its protein product is CASSKALGGDRGRPQETQYF.

This rearrangement joins TRBV20-1 to TRBJ2-7, with 10 bases aligning to TRBD2. The J call may be in error: the DNA end matches TRBJ2-5 better. Germline CDR1 reads DFQATT; CDR2 reads SNEGSKA (reference sequence). This CDR3 region has 14 residues. The CDR3 loop is CSAPPLAGKETQYF. DNA of the CDR3: TGCAGTGCTCCGCCACTAGCGGGAAAAGAGACCCAGTACTTC.

V is TRBV7-9 and J is TRBJ2-5; 8 nucleotides align to TRBD1. The J call is in doubt because the DNA end fits TRBJ2-7 better. The CDR3 contains 15 residues. Germline lookup yields CDR1 SEHNR and CDR2 FQNEAQ (reference sequence). CDR3 loop: CASSLTDRVYYEQYF. The CDR3 DNA follows: TGTGCCAGCAGCTTAACGGACAGGGTGTACTACGAGCAGTACTTC.

This clonotype was found a few times. This chain connects TRBV9 to TRBJ1-2; D is ambiguous. There are 12 residues in the CDR3. The V end lost 7 bases, the J end lost 7 bases, and 14 bases lay between the germline ends. Germline V lookup: CDR1 SGDLS, CDR2 YYNGEE. The CDR3 protein is CASLSGMGGYTF. As DNA, the CDR3 is TGTGCCAGCTTATCGGGGATGGGTGGCTACACCTTC. Drawing the rest from reference TRBV9 and TRBJ1-2, the complete variable domain is DSGVTQTPKHLITATGQRVTLRCSPRSGDLSVYWYQQSLDQGLQFLIQYYNGEERAKGNILERFSAQQFPDLHSELNLSSLELGDSALYFCASLSGMGGYTFGSGTRLTVV.

This clonotype was counted a few times. The genes are TRBV29-1 and TRBJ2-1; no reliable D call. The germline V gene encodes CDR1 SQVTM and CDR2 ANQGSEA. Trimming shortened V by 7 bases and J by 0 bases, and 7 bases separated the two germline ends. This CDR3 spans 12 amino acids. CDR3 sequence: CSGSSSYNEQFF. CDR3 bases: TGCAGCGGGAGCAGCTCCTACAATGAGCAGTTCTTC.

This chain uses TRBV3-1 with TRBJ2-6; D unclear. The germline V gene has CDR1 LGHDT and CDR2 YNNKEL (reference sequence). Between the trimmed V and J ends, which lost 5 bases and 6 bases, there was a span of 20 bases. The CDR3 runs to 17 residues. CDR3 amino acids: CASSYQGIDGLANVLTF. In DNA form, the CDR3 reads TGTGCCAGCAGCTATCAAGGTATCGACGGCCTGGCCAACGTCCTGACTTTC.

This clonotype was counted only a few times. This chain uses TRBV7-2 with TRBJ2-7; possible D gene TRBD2, 5 bases. The V end was cut by 5 bases, the J end by 2 bases, with 16 bases between. Germline V CDR1 and CDR2: SGHTA, FQGNSA. The CDR3 sequence is 15 residues long. CDR3 in DNA: TGTGCCAGCAGCCCTCGAGCCAGACTACCCTACGAGCAGTACTTC. Protein sequence: CASSPRARLPYEQYF.

This clonotype came up a few times. CDR3 region: CASSQGETYGYTF. CDR3 bases: TGCGCCAGCAGCCAAGGGGAAACTTATGGCTACACCTTC. The V gene is TRBV4-1, the J gene TRBJ1-2; D gene uncertain. CDR3 length: 13 residues. Germline CDR1 and CDR2: MGHRA and YSYEKL. V dropped 1 base and J dropped 5 bases, with 8 bases sitting between them.

The chain combines TRBV27 with TRBJ2-3, with 7 bases lining up with TRBD1. CDR3 size: 14 residues. Trimming removed 0 bases from V and 5 bases from J; junction bases left unmatched: 2. Germline V gene data show CDR1 as MNHEY and CDR2 as SMNVEV (reference sequence). CDR3 sequence: CASSLSYRGDTQYF. In DNA form, the CDR3 reads TGTGCCAGCAGTTTATCGTACAGGGGAGATACGCAGTATTTT.

This clonotype was picked up a small number of times. The rearrangement links TRBV29-1 to TRBJ1-1; D gene uncertain. V was clipped by 0 bases and J by 4 bases, with 6 bases between them. Looked up from germline, CDR1 is SQVTM and CDR2 is ANQGSEA. The CDR3 runs 12 residues. The CDR3: CSVEDVGTEAFF. The CDR3 coding sequence is TGCAGCGTTGAAGATGTGGGCACTGAAGCTTTCTTT.

This clonotype was counted between two and nine times. The chain joins TRBV7-2 to TRBJ2-3; D gene ambiguous. Germline V CDR1 and CDR2: SGHTA, FQGNSA. The CDR3 is 13 amino acids. V shed 1 base and J shed 8 bases, with 10 bases lying between them. The CDR3 DNA follows: TGTGCCAGCAGCTTAGTGAAAGTGGGTACGCAGTATTTT. Protein sequence: CASSLVKVGTQYF.

The chain carries TRBV20-1 and TRBJ2-6; D is undetermined. This CDR3 is 17 amino acids long. V was shortened by 2 bases and J by 1 base, with 15 bases between the two germline ends. Germline-derived CDR1 and CDR2 are DFQATT and SNEGSKA (reference sequence). The CDR3 sequence is CSARNQKTGSGANVLTF. CDR3 coding DNA: TGCAGTGCTAGAAATCAGAAAACTGGTTCTGGGGCCAACGTCCTGACTTTC.

V usage is TRBV6-5 and J usage is TRBJ1-3, with D possibly matching TRBD1 (5 bases). CDR1 MNHEY and CDR2 SVGAGI come from the germline V gene. This CDR3 contains 20 residues. Trimming shortened V by 0 bases and J by 0 bases, and 21 bases separated the two germline ends. CDR3 residues: CASSYSSGLGPSYSGNTIYF. DNA of the CDR3: TGTGCCAGCAGTTACTCGAGTGGTCTGGGACCCTCATACTCTGGAAACACCATATATTTT.

This clonotype was recorded once. This sequence joins TRBV7-3 and TRBJ2-5; a weak D match, TRBD2 (6 bases). Germline CDR1 SGHTA, CDR2 FQGTGA. With 5 bases removed from V and 1 base from J, the gap between germline ends came to 23 bases. This CDR3 has 18 amino acids. The CDR3 sequence is CASSPLGTVTGVQETQYF. CDR3 DNA sequence: TGTGCCAGCAGCCCCCTGGGAACAGTCACGGGGGTCCAAGAGACCCAGTACTTC. Full variable domain (remainder filled in from reference TRBV7-3 and TRBJ2-5): GAGVSQTPSNKVTEKGKYVELRCDPISGHTALYWYRQSLGQGPEFLIYFQGTGAADDSGLPNDRFFAVRPEGSVSTLKIQRTERGDSAVYLCASSPLGTVTGVQETQYFGPGTRLLVL.

The V gene is TRBV29-1, the J gene TRBJ2-5; the D gene could be TRBD1 or TRBD2 (7 bases each). Near its end, the DNA agrees better with TRBJ2-7, so the J call may be wrong. CDR1 and CDR2 from the germline V gene are SQVTM and ANQGSEA. CDR3 size: 14 residues. The CDR3 bases are TGCAGCGTTGTAAGGGGGCTAGCGGTAGGCGAGCAGTACTTC. This encodes CSVVRGLAVGEQYF.

This clonotype was found once. This chain links TRBV3-1 with TRBJ2-1; 8 bases are a match to TRBD2. Trimming at V came to 4 bases and at J to 6 bases, leaving 11 bases not matched to a gene. CDR3 length equals 16 residues. CDR1 is LGHDT, CDR2 YNNKEL, per germline (reference sequence). The CDR3 protein is CASSLRTSGIANEQFF. The CDR3 bases are TGTGCCAGCAGCCTTAGAACTAGCGGTATTGCCAATGAGCAGTTCTTC.

V and J are TRBV14 and TRBJ2-3; D is possibly TRBD2 (5 bases). Germline loops: CDR1 SGHDN, CDR2 FVKESK. Deletions cut 1 base from V and 1 base from J, with 12 bases between. There are 16 residues in the CDR3. Here the CDR3 DNA reads TGTGCCAGCAGCCAAGCTCTAGCATCTCGCACAGATACGCAGTATTTT. The encoded protein is CASSQALASRTDTQYF. Complete variable domain (other parts from reference TRBV14 and TRBJ2-3): EAGVTQFPSHSVIEKGQTVTLRCDPISGHDNLYWYRRVMGKEIKFLLHFVKESKQDESGMPNNRFLAERTGGTYSTLKVQPAELEDSGVYFCASSQALASRTDTQYFGPGTRLTVL.

The J gene is TRBJ2-1, the V gene TRBV7-9; D gene unclear. The CDR3 runs 14 residues. Looked up from germline, CDR1 is SEHNR and CDR2 is FQNEAQ (reference sequence). V lost 3 bases and J 6 bases, leaving 12 bases between the germline ends. The CDR3 bases are TGTGCCAGCAGCTTCCCGCCCACCGGCAATGAGCAGTTCTTC. Translating gives CASSFPPTGNEQFF. Filled out from reference TRBV7-9 and TRBJ2-1, the complete variable domain reads DTGVSQNPRHKITKRGQNVTFRCDPISEHNRLYWYRQTLGQGPEFLTYFQNEAQLEKSRLLSDRFSAERPKGSFSTLEIQRTEQGDSAMYLCASSFPPTGNEQFFGPGTRLTVL.

This chain links TRBV4-3 with TRBJ2-1; TRBD1 or TRBD2 may be the D gene (5 bases each). This CDR3 has 16 amino acids. Germline-derived CDR1 and CDR2 are LGHNA and YSLEER. Trimming removed 0 bases from V and 2 bases from J, with 11 bases in between. DNA for the CDR3: TGCGCCAGCAGCCAAGATGTGGGGGAGCCCTACAATGAGCAGTTCTTC. As protein: CASSQDVGEPYNEQFF.

The chain employs TRBV27 and TRBJ2-3, with D unclear. Germline V lookup: CDR1 MNHEY, CDR2 SMNVEV (reference sequence). The CDR3 is 14 residues long. Trimming pared 5 bases from V and 4 bases from J, leaving 13 bases between. The CDR3 is CASSLSVRADTQYF. The CDR3 nucleotides are TGTGCCAGCAGTCTCAGTGTACGCGCAGATACGCAGTATTTT.

This chain connects TRBV29-1 to TRBJ1-2, with 8 bases fitting TRBD1. The CDR3 is 13 residues long. V lost 4 bases to trimming and J lost 5 bases; unmatched junction nucleotides: 6. CDR1 and CDR2 (germline): SQVTM, ANQGSEA. The CDR3 region has the DNA TGCAGCGTTGTCGCGACAGGGGCATATGGCTACACCTTC. It specifies CSVVATGAYGYTF.

The V gene is TRBV20-1, the J gene TRBJ2-5; 9 bases line up with TRBD2. CDR3 length: 14 residues. V lost 2 bases, J lost 4 bases, and 5 bases stayed unmatched. Per germline, CDR1 DFQATT and CDR2 SNEGSKA (reference sequence). In DNA, the CDR3 is TGCAGTGCTAGACCAAGCGGGAGGTTAGAGACCCAGTACTTC. It specifies CSARPSGRLETQYF.